The 6 T cell receptor beta chains below all came from one sample that was sequenced in a study of cytomegalovirus exposure and HLA in healthy donors. 60 Vbeta and 13 Jbeta primers were used in PCR. Generated by immunoSEQ multiplex PCR, the TCRdb table keeps only in-frame clones and is missing some. The sample carries some 90,000 clones, around 80% recorded once. Sequences were obtained from PBMCs. These receptor sequences come from a male donor in good health and CMV-seropositive.

This clone was counted a single time. The J gene is TRBJ2-1, the V gene TRBV7-9; 11 positions match TRBD2. The germline V gene has CDR1 SEHNR and CDR2 FQNEAQ (reference sequence). Trimming cost V 5 bases and J 3 bases; bases outside gene matches: 6. This CDR3 spans 16 amino acids. The CDR3 DNA reads as TGTGCCAGCAGCCTGAGGACTAGCGGGTTCTACAATGAGCAGTTCTTC. It specifies CASSLRTSGFYNEQFF.

As for this clone: A junction boundary mismatches the germline segment, possibly from a read error. The genes are TRBV5-6 and TRBJ2-7, with 8 bases fitting TRBD2. CDR1 is SGHDT and CDR2 is YYEEEE in the germline V gene. CDR3 size: 16 residues. CDR3 in amino acids: CAGSQWGLAGAYEQYF. CDR3 nucleotide sequence: TGTGCCGGCAGTCAGTGGGGCCTAGCGGGTGCCTACGAGCAGTACTTC.

The chain employs TRBV6-4 and TRBJ1-2; D not resolved. The CDR3 sequence is 13 residues long. V lost 6 bases and J lost 2, with 10 bases in between. The V gene's germline CDR1 is MRHNA and CDR2 SNTAGT. The CDR3 DNA sequence: TGTGCCAGCAGGCCCACAGAGAACTATGGCTACACCTTC. This codes for CASRPTENYGYTF.

The chain combines TRBV28 with TRBJ2-7, with 11 positions matching TRBD1. The CDR3 consists of 14 residues. Germline CDR1 MDHEN, CDR2 SYDVKM. The ends lost 5 bases at V and 6 bases at J; junction bases unmatched: 6. In DNA form, the CDR3 reads TGTGCCAGCAGTATAGGAGGACAGGGGGCCGAGCAGTACTTC. This encodes CASSIGGQGAEQYF.

This chain uses TRBV7-9 with TRBJ2-2; 8 bases agree with TRBD1. This CDR3 has 16 amino acids. Germline V gives CDR1 SEHNR, CDR2 FQNEAQ (reference sequence). V lost 1 base, J lost 5 bases, and 6 bases stayed unmatched. The CDR3 loop reads CASSLGQGRTTGELFF. The CDR3 coding sequence is TGTGCCAGCAGCTTAGGACAGGGGAGGACAACCGGGGAGCTGTTTTTT.

A single count supports this clone. The genes are TRBV27 and TRBJ2-7, with D perhaps TRBD1 (7 bases). V lost 3 bases and J 5 bases, leaving 17 bases between the germline ends. CDR3 length: 15 residues. The germline gives CDR1 MNHEY, CDR2 SMNVEV (reference sequence). The CDR3 region is CASSLRDSSSDEQYF. CDR3 sequence (DNA): TGTGCCAGCAGTTTGCGGGACAGCAGCAGCGACGAGCAGTACTTC.